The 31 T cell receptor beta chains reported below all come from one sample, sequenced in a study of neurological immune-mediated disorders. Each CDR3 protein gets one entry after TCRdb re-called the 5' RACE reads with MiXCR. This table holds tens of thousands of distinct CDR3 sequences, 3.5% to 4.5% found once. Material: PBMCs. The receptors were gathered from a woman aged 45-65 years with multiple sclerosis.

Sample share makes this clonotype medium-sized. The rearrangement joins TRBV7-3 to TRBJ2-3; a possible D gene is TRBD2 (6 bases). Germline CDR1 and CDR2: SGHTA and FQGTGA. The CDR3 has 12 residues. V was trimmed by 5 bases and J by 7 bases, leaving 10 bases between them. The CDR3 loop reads CASSVGGNTQYF. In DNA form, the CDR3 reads TGTGCCAGCAGCGTTGGGGGGAATACGCAGTATTTT.

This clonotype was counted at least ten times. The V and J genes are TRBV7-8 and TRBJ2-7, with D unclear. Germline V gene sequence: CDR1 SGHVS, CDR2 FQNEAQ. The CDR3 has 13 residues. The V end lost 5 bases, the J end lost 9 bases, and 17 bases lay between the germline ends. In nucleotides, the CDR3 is TGTGCCAGCAGCGGCCCGGGTAATCCCGGGCAGTACTTC. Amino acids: CASSGPGNPGQYF.

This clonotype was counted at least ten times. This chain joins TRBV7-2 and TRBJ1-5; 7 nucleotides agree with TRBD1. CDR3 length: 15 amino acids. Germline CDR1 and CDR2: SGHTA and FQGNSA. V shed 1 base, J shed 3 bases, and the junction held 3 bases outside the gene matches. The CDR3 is CASSLGGQINQPQHF. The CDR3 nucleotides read TGTGCCAGCAGCTTAGGGGGACAGATCAATCAGCCCCAGCATTTT. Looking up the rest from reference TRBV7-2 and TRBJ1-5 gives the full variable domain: GAGVSQSPSNKVTEKGKDVELRCDPISGHTALYWYRQSLGQGLEFLIYFQGNSAPDKSGLPSDRFSAERTGGSVSTLTIQRTQQEDSAVYLCASSLGGQINQPQHFGDGTRLSIL.

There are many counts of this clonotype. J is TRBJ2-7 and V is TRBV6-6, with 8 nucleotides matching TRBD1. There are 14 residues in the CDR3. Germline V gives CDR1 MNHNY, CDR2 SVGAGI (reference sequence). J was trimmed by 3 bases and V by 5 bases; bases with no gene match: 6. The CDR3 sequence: CASSTRQGIYEQYF. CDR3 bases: TGTGCCAGCAGTACCAGACAGGGGATCTACGAGCAGTACTTC.

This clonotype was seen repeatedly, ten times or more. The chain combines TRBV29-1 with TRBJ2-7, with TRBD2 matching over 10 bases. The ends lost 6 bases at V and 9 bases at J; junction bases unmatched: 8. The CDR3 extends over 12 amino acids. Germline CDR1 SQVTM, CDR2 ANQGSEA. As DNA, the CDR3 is TGCAGCGTCGGGACTAGCGAGGGAAGGCAGTACTTC. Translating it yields CSVGTSEGRQYF.

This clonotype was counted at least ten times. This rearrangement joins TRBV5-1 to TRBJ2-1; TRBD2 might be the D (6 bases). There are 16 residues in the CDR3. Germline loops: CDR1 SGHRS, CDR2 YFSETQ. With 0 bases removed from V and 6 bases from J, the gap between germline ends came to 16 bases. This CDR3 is CASSLESGANSNEQFF. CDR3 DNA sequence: TGCGCCAGCAGCTTGGAATCGGGAGCAAATTCCAATGAGCAGTTCTTC.

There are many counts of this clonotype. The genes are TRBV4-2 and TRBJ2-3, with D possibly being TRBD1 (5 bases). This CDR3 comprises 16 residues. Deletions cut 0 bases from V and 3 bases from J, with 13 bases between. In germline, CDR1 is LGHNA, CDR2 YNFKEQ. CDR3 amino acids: CASSQDPWTKTDTQYF. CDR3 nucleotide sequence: TGTGCCAGCAGCCAAGACCCCTGGACAAAGACAGATACGCAGTATTTT.

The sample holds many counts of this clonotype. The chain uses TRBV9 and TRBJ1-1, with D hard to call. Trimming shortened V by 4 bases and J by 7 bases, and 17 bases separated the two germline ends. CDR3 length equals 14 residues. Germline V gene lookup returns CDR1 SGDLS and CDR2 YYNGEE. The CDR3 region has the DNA TGTGCCAGCAGCCCACCCACGGTTATTGGTGAAGCTTTCTTT. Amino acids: CASSPPTVIGEAFF.

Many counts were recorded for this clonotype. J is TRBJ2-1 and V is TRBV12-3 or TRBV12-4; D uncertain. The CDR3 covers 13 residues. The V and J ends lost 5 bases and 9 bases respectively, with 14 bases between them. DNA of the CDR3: TGTGCCAGCAGTCCCTCTAGTGGGTCTGAGCAGTTCTTC. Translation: CASSPSSGSEQFF.

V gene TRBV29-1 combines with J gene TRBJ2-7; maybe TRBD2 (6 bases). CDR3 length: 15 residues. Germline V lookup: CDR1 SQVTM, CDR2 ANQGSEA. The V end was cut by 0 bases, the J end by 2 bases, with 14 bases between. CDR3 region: CSVEDNGGEPYEQYF. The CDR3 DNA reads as TGCAGCGTTGAAGATAACGGAGGGGAACCCTACGAGCAGTACTTC.

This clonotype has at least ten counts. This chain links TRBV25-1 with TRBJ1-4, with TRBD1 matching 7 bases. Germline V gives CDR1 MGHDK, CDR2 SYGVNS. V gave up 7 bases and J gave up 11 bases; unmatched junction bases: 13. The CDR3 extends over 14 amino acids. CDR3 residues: CASIPKGSGGKLFF. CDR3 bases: TGTGCCAGCATTCCCAAGGGCTCAGGGGGGAAACTGTTTTTT. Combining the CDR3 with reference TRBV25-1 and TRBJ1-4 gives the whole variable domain EADIYQTPRYLVIGTGKKITLECSQTMGHDKMYWYQQDPGMELHLIHYSYGVNSTEKGDLSSESTVSRIRTEHFPLTLESARPSHTSQYLCASIPKGSGGKLFFGSGTQLSVL.

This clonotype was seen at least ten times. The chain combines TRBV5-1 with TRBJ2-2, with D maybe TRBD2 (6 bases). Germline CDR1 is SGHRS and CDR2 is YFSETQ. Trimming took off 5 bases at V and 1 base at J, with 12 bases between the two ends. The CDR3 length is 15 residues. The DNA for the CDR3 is TGCGCCAGCAGTCAGGCGGGACTGAACACCGGGGAGCTGTTTTTT. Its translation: CASSQAGLNTGELFF.

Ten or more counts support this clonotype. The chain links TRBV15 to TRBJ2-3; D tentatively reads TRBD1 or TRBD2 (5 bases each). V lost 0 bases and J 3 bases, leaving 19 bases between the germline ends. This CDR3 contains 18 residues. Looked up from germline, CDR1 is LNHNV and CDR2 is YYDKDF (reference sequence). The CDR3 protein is CATSRDFGGTGLTDTQYF. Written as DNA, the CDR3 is TGTGCCACCAGCAGAGATTTTGGGGGTACTGGCCTTACAGATACGCAGTATTTT.

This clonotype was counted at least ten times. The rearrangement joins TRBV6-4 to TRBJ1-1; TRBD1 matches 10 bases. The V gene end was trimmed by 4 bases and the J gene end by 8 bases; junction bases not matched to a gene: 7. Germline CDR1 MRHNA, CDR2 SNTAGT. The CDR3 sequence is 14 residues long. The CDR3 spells CASSASPGQGEAFF. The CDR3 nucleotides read TGTGCCAGCAGTGCTTCACCGGGACAGGGGGAAGCTTTCTTT.

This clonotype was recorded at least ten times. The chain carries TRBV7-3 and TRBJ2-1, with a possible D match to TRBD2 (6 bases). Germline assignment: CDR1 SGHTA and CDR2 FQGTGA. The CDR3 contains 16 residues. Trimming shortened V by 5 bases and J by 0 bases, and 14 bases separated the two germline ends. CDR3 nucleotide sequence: TGTGCCAGCAGCACAGAGGAGGGAGGCTCCTACAATGAGCAGTTCTTC. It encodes CASSTEEGGSYNEQFF.

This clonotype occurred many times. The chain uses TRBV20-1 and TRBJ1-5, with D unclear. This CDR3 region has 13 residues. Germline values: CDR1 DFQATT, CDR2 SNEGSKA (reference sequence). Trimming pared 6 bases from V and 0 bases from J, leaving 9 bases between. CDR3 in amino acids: CSAASYSNQPQHF. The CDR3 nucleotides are TGCAGTGCGGCCAGTTATAGCAATCAGCCCCAGCATTTT.

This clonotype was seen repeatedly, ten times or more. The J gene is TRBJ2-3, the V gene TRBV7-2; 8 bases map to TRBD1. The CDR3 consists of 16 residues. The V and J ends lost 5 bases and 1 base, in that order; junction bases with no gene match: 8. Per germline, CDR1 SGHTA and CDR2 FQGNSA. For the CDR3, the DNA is TGTGCCAGCAGCCCAGGGGGACAGGCTTGCACAGATACGCAGTATTTT. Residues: CASSPGGQACTDTQYF.

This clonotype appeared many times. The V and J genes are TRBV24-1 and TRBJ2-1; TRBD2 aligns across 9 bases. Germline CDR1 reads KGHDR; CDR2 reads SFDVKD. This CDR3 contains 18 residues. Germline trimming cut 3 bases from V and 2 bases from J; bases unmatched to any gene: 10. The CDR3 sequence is CATSDPSSGSLTYNEQFF. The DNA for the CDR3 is TGTGCCACCAGTGATCCGAGTAGCGGGAGCCTTACCTACAATGAGCAGTTCTTC.

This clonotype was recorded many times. This CDR3 reads CASSQGGGRGKQPQHF. Written as DNA, the CDR3 is TGTGCCAGCAGCCAAGGGGGGGGGCGCGGGAAGCAGCCCCAGCATTTT. The chain joins TRBV3-1 to TRBJ1-5; D is possibly TRBD1 (6 bases). Trimming shortened V by 1 base and J by 7 bases, and 17 bases separated the two germline ends. Germline CDR1 LGHDT, CDR2 YNNKEL (reference sequence). The CDR3 spans 16 residues.

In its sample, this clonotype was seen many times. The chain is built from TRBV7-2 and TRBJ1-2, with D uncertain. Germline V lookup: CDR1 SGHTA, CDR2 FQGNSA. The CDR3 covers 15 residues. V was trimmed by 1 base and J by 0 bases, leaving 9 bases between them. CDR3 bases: TGTGCCAGCAGCTTAGAGCAGTCAGCTAACTATGGCTACACCTTC. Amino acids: CASSLEQSANYGYTF.

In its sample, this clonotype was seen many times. This CDR3 reads CASSPGLDYNEQFF. CDR3 nucleotide sequence: TGTGCCAGCAGCCCGGGACTAGACTACAATGAGCAGTTCTTC. The rearrangement joins TRBV6-6 to TRBJ2-1; TRBD2 matches at 8 bases. The CDR3 extends over 14 amino acids. Germline lookup yields CDR1 MNHNY and CDR2 SVGAGI (reference sequence). V gave up 6 bases and J gave up 3 bases; unmatched junction bases: 4.

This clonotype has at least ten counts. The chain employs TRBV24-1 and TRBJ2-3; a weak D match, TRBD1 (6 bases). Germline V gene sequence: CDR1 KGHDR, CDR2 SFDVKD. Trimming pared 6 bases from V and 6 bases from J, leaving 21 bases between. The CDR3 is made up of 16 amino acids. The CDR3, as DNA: TGTGCCACCAGTTCCCTGACAGGAACCAGGGGTGATACGCAGTATTTT. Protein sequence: CATSSLTGTRGDTQYF.

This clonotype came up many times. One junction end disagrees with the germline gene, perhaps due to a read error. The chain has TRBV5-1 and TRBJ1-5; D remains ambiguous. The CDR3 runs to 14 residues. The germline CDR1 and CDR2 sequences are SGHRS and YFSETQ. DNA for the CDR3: TGCGCCAGCAGCTTGGGAGAAAGCAATCAGCCCCAGAATTTT. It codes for CASSLGESNQPQNF. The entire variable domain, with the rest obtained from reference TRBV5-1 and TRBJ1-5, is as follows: KAGVTQTPRYLIKTRGQQVTLSCSPISGHRSVSWYQQTPGQGLQFLFEYFSETQRNKGNFPGRFSGRQFSNSRSEMNVSTLELGDSALYLCASSLGESNQPQNFGDGTRLSIL.

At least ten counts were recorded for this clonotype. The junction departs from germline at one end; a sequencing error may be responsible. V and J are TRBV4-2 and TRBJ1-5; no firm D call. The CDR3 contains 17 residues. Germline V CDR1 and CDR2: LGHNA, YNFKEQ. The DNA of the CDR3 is TGTGCCAGCAGCCAAGTCTTCCCGGGCGCTAGCAATCAGCCCCAGAATTTT. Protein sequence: CASSQVFPGASNQPQNF.

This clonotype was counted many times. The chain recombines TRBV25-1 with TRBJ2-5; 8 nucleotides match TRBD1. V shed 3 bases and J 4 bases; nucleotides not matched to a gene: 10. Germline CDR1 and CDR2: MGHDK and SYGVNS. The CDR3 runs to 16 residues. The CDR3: CASSDYRGMRRETQYF. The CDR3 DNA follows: TGTGCCAGCAGTGACTACAGGGGGATGCGTCGAGAGACCCAGTACTTC.

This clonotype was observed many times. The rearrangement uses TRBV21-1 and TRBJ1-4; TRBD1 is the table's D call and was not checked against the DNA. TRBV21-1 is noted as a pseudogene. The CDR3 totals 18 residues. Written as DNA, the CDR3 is TGTGCCAGCAGGATTGGACAGCTAGAGTATGCAACTAATGAAAAACTGTTTTTT. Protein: CASRIGQLEYATNEKLFF.

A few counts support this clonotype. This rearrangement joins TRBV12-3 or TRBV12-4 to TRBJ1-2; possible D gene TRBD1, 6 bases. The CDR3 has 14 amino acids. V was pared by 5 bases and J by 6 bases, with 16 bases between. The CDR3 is CASSPAPGADGYTF. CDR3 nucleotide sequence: TGTGCCAGCAGTCCCGCTCCAGGGGCGGATGGCTACACCTTC.

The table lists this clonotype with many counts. This CDR3 is CSARSPQEQFF. DNA of the CDR3: TGCAGTGCTAGGTCCCCCCAGGAGCAGTTCTTC. The genes are TRBV20-1 and TRBJ2-1; D unclear. V was shortened by 3 bases and J by 10 bases, with 10 bases between the two germline ends. The length of the CDR3 is 11 residues. CDR1 is DFQATT and CDR2 is SNEGSKA in the germline V gene (reference sequence).

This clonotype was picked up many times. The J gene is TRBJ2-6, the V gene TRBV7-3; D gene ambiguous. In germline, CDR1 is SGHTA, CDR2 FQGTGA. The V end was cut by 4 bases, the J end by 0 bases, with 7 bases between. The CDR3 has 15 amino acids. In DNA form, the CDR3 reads TGTGCCAGCAGCTCGCAGGCCTCTGGGGCCAACGTCCTGACTTTC. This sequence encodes CASSSQASGANVLTF. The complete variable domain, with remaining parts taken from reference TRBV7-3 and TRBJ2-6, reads GAGVSQTPSNKVTEKGKYVELRCDPISGHTALYWYRQSLGQGPEFLIYFQGTGAADDSGLPNDRFFAVRPEGSVSTLKIQRTERGDSAVYLCASSSQASGANVLTFGAGSRLTVL.

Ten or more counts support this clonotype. The CDR3, as DNA: TGTGCCAGCTCACCCGGCTGGCGGCCGGACACCGGGGAGCTGTTTTTT. Translated, it gives CASSPGWRPDTGELFF. The chain uses TRBV18 and TRBJ2-2, with D unresolved. The V gene lost 3 bases and the J gene lost 3 bases, with 14 bases spanning the gap. Germline CDR1 reads KGHSH; CDR2 reads LQKENI. The CDR3 covers 16 residues.

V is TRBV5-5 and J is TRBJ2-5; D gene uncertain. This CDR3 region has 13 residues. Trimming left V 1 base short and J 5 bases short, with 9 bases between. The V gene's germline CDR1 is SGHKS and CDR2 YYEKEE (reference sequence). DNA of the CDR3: TGTGCCAGCAGCTTGATCTCGAGCGAGACCCAGTACTTC. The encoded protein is CASSLISSETQYF.